This entry is about one T cell receptor (beta chain). The data were obtained in a study of blood T cell repertoires in COVID-19. Overall study context: COVID-19 samples collected from the United States, Italy and Spain covered acute and convalescent phases. The cDNA or gDNA used as material had been derived from T cells, B-cell-depleted T cells, or PBMCs.

Germline CDR1 reads MGHRA; CDR2 reads YSYEKL. There are 17 residues in the CDR3. The J segment lost 5 bases and the V segment lost 1 base, leaving 9 bases of the junction unmatched. Original handling: Reference gene primer amplification in the assay estimated nucleated cell counts. Profiling relied on immunoSEQ multiplex PCR, and the TCRdb table lists in-frame clones only, not all of them. V and J calls and clone size are those listed in that table; D and trimming were worked out from the DNA. The data show fewer than 50,000 clones, roughly 80% seen once. V and J are TRBV4-1 and TRBJ2-1; the match to TRBD2 covers 9 bases. This sequence was found in a man in his 70s with acute or convalescent COVID-19. Source material: peripheral blood. CDR3 DNA: TGCGCCAGCAGCCAAGCCACCGGGACTAGCAGGAACAATGAGCAGTTCTTC. It yields the protein CASSQATGTSRNNEQFF.